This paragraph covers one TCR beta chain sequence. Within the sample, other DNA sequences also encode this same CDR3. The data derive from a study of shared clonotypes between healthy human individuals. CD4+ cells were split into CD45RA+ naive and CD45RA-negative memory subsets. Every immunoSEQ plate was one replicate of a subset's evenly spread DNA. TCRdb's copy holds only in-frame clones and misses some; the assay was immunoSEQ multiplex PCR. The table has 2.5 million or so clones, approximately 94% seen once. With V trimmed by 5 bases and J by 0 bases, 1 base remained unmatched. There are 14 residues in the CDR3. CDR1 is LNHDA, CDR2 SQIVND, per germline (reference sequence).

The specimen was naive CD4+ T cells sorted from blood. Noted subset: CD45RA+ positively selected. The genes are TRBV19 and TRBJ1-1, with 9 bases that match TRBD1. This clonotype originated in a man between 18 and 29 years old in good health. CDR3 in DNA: TGTGCCAGTAGTCACAGGGGGCTGAACACTGAAGCTTTCTTT. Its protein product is CASSHRGLNTEAFF.